The 21 T cell receptor beta chains below were found in one sample sequenced in a study of identical twins. TCRdb re-analysed the 5' RACE reads in MiXCR, keeping a single row per CDR3 protein. The sample consists of 540,000 or so distinct CDR3 sequences, around 20% of them appearing once. This sample was shared with a second study, whose subject was yellow fever vaccine responses in identical twins.

Sequencing was carried out using CD4+ T cells sorted from blood. These TCRs come from a young woman in good health.

J is TRBJ2-1 and V is TRBV3-1, with 15 nucleotides matching TRBD2. The CDR3 sequence is 20 residues long. Germline V gives CDR1 LGHDT, CDR2 YNNKEL (reference sequence). J lost 0 bases, V lost 1 base, and 7 bases had no gene match. CDR3 bases: TGTGCCAGCAGCCAAGCCCCCGGGACTAGCGGGAGGAGCTCCTACAATGAGCAGTTCTTC. It translates to CASSQAPGTSGRSSYNEQFF.

The J gene is TRBJ2-1, the V gene TRBV5-6; 8 bases line up with TRBD2. The CDR3 is 11 residues long. J gave up 14 bases and V 4 bases, and 5 bases lay outside the gene matches. CDR1 and CDR2 from the germline V gene are SGHDT and YYEEEE. The DNA of the CDR3 is TGTGCCAGCAGCCGGGGGACTAGTAAGTTCTTC. It specifies CASSRGTSKFF.

This chain connects TRBV5-1 to TRBJ2-1, with 7 bases fitting TRBD1. This CDR3 is built from 13 residues. J lost 10 bases, V lost 2 bases, and 6 bases had no gene match. The germline gives CDR1 SGHRS, CDR2 YFSETQ. The CDR3 loop reads CASSFQGGGEQFF. For the CDR3, the DNA is TGCGCCAGCAGCTTCCAAGGGGGCGGGGAGCAGTTCTTC.

The chain links TRBV7-8 to TRBJ1-3; D remains ambiguous. Trimming took 5 bases from V and 0 from J, leaving 14 bases between them. This CDR3 has 16 residues. Germline CDR1 and CDR2: SGHVS and FQNEAQ. The CDR3 reads CASSLDPGNSGNTIYF. The CDR3 DNA sequence: TGTGCCAGCAGCCTCGATCCCGGGAACTCTGGAAACACCATATATTTT.

This clonotype was seen many times. The CDR3 DNA sequence: TGCAGTGCTCCGCCTAGCAATACGCAGTATTTT. This translates into CSAPPSNTQYF. The chain has TRBV20-1 and TRBJ2-3; D perhaps matches TRBD2 (5 bases). This CDR3 has 11 amino acids. V shed 5 bases and J shed 7 bases, with 10 bases lying between them. Germline CDR1 and CDR2: DFQATT and SNEGSKA (reference sequence).

The chain combines TRBV2 with TRBJ1-1; D remains unclear. Germline CDR1 and CDR2: SNHLY and FYNNEI. The CDR3 length is 12 residues. V was pared by 0 bases and J by 11 bases, with 10 bases between. This CDR3 is CASSEAGYSAFF. CDR3 DNA: TGTGCCAGCAGTGAAGCGGGGTACTCGGCTTTCTTT.

J is TRBJ2-1 and V is TRBV7-9, with D possibly TRBD2 on 6 matching bases. From germline, CDR1 is SEHNR and CDR2 FQNEAQ (reference sequence). The germline V and J ends were trimmed by 4 bases and 5 bases, with 15 bases remaining between them. CDR3 length: 15 residues. CDR3 DNA: TGTGCCAGCAGCTCGCGGGGTAGCGGCAACAATGAGCAGTTCTTC. Residues: CASSSRGSGNNEQFF.

This clonotype appeared many times. The chain carries TRBV5-1 and TRBJ2-1, with 8 bases fitting TRBD1. The ends lost 3 bases at V and 0 bases at J; junction bases unmatched: 2. CDR3 length: 15 amino acids. CDR1 and CDR2 from the germline V gene are SGHRS and YFSETQ. The CDR3 DNA reads as TGCGCCAGCAGCTCCGGGACAGGCTCCTACAATGAGCAGTTCTTC. Translated, it gives CASSSGTGSYNEQFF. The whole variable domain, filled in from reference TRBV5-1 and TRBJ2-1, reads KAGVTQTPRYLIKTRGQQVTLSCSPISGHRSVSWYQQTPGQGLQFLFEYFSETQRNKGNFPGRFSGRQFSNSRSEMNVSTLELGDSALYLCASSSGTGSYNEQFFGPGTRLTVL.

The gene calls are TRBV27 and TRBJ2-7; 7 bases map to TRBD1. Germline loops: CDR1 MNHEY, CDR2 SMNVEV (reference sequence). The trim removed 6 bases at V and 3 bases at J, leaving 5 bases unmatched. CDR3 length: 13 residues. CDR3 DNA sequence: TGTGCCAGCAGACGCAGGGACAGCTACGAGCAGTACGTC. This encodes CASRRRDSYEQYV.

The rearrangement links TRBV4-2 to TRBJ1-1, with 7 positions matching TRBD1. Germline CDR1 and CDR2: LGHNA and YNFKEQ. The J segment lost 5 bases and the V segment lost 1 base, leaving 4 bases of the junction unmatched. This CDR3 spans 14 amino acids. CDR3 nucleotide sequence: TGTGCCAGCAGCCAAGCTCAGGGGGGGACTGAAGCTTTCTTT. Its translation: CASSQAQGGTEAFF.

This clonotype was detected only a few times. This rearrangement joins TRBV29-1 to TRBJ2-1; 11 bases map to TRBD2. The CDR3 is 15 amino acids. Unmatched junction bases numbered 10, after V lost 7 bases and J lost 5 bases. Germline V gene lookup returns CDR1 SQVTM and CDR2 ANQGSEA. CDR3 in amino acids: CSGSTSGTGNNEQFF. The CDR3 DNA reads as TGCAGCGGGTCGACTAGCGGGACGGGAAACAATGAGCAGTTCTTC.

The gene calls are TRBV10-3 and TRBJ2-7; TRBD1 is a possible D gene (5 bases). The CDR3 consists of 12 residues. Trimming removed 3 bases from V and 5 bases from J, with 8 bases in between. Germline assignment: CDR1 ENHRY and CDR2 SYGVKD. The CDR3 loop reads CAISDRVNEQYV. The CDR3 DNA reads as TGTGCCATCAGTGACAGGGTCAACGAGCAGTACGTC.

V gene TRBV3-1 combines with J gene TRBJ2-7, with D tentatively TRBD1 or TRBD2 (6 bases each). The CDR3 runs 14 residues. CDR1 LGHDT and CDR2 YNNKEL come from the germline V gene (reference sequence). V lost 7 bases to trimming and J lost 2 bases, with 15 bases between them. The CDR3 sequence is CASTPTGLTYEQYF. The CDR3 DNA reads TGTGCCAGCACCCCGACAGGACTAACCTACGAGCAGTACTTC.

The genes are TRBV20-1 and TRBJ2-3; 9 bases agree with TRBD2. The germline CDR1 and CDR2 sequences are DFQATT and SNEGSKA (reference sequence). The V gene end was trimmed by 2 bases and the J gene end by 0 bases; junction bases not matched to a gene: 15. The CDR3 length is 19 residues. The CDR3 here is CSARIIGSGGFTSTDTQYF. As DNA, the CDR3 is TGCAGTGCTAGAATAATCGGGAGCGGGGGGTTCACTAGCACAGATACGCAGTATTTT.

This clonotype has more than one count but fewer than ten. The chain is built from TRBV27 and TRBJ2-1, with D possibly TRBD2 on 6 matching bases. Germline V gene data show CDR1 as MNHEY and CDR2 as SMNVEV (reference sequence). V was shortened by 1 base and J by 0 bases, with 13 bases between the two germline ends. This CDR3 comprises 17 residues. The CDR3, as DNA: TGTGCCAGCAGTTTATTCGTGGCGGGGAGCTCCTACAATGAGCAGTTCTTC. It translates to CASSLFVAGSSYNEQFF.

This clonotype has just a few counts. V gene TRBV5-4 combines with J gene TRBJ2-3; D is ambiguous. This CDR3 spans 14 amino acids. Germline V CDR1 and CDR2: SGHNT, YYREEE (reference sequence). V was trimmed by 4 bases and J by 2 bases, leaving 11 bases between them. The CDR3 DNA sequence: TGTGCCAGCAGCCCGGACCCCAACACAGATACGCAGTATTTT. Translating it yields CASSPDPNTDTQYF.

The V gene is TRBV20-1, the J gene TRBJ2-1, with D possibly TRBD2 on 5 matching bases. Germline lookup yields CDR1 DFQATT and CDR2 SNEGSKA (reference sequence). The CDR3 is 12 residues long. Deletions cut 1 base from V and 10 bases from J, with 11 bases between. The CDR3 DNA sequence: TGCAGTGCTAGAGCGATAGCGAGGGAGCAGTTCTTC. Amino acids: CSARAIAREQFF.

This clonotype came up a few times. The CDR3 coding sequence is TGTGCCAGCAGAGCCGGGACTTCCCAAGAGACCCAGTACTTC. Translating it yields CASRAGTSQETQYF. The chain uses TRBV5-5 and TRBJ2-5; maybe TRBD2 (6 bases). The germline V and J ends were trimmed by 5 bases and 1 base, with 12 bases remaining between them. Per the germline V gene, CDR1 is SGHKS and CDR2 is YYEKEE (reference sequence). The CDR3 spans 14 residues.

This clonotype was observed a few times. This chain joins TRBV2 and TRBJ2-1; 12 nucleotides match TRBD2. Trimming cost V 4 bases and J 9 bases; bases outside gene matches: 10. The germline CDR1 and CDR2 sequences are SNHLY and FYNNEI. The length of the CDR3 is 16 residues. The CDR3 loop reads CASSGTSGRPHSEQFF. CDR3 nucleotides: TGTGCCAGCAGTGGTACTAGCGGGAGGCCCCACAGTGAGCAGTTCTTC.

This clonotype was seen many times. The chain joins TRBV4-1 to TRBJ2-1, with 7 bases aligning to TRBD1. The CDR3 totals 16 residues. V gave up 0 bases and J gave up 0 bases; unmatched junction bases: 2. In germline, CDR1 is MGHRA, CDR2 YSYEKL. CDR3 DNA sequence: TGCGCCAGCAGCCAAGAGACAGGGCGCTCCTACAATGAGCAGTTCTTC. Its translation: CASSQETGRSYNEQFF.

This clonotype was counted a few times. The chain is built from TRBV12-3 or TRBV12-4 and TRBJ2-5; possible D gene TRBD1, 5 bases. This CDR3 region has 18 residues. V was shortened by 8 bases and J by 2 bases, with 27 bases between the two germline ends. The CDR3 DNA follows: TGTGCCAGCGGCTACAGAAGAAGGGGTCTTATGCCGCAAGAGACCCAGTACTTC. This encodes CASGYRRRGLMPQETQYF.